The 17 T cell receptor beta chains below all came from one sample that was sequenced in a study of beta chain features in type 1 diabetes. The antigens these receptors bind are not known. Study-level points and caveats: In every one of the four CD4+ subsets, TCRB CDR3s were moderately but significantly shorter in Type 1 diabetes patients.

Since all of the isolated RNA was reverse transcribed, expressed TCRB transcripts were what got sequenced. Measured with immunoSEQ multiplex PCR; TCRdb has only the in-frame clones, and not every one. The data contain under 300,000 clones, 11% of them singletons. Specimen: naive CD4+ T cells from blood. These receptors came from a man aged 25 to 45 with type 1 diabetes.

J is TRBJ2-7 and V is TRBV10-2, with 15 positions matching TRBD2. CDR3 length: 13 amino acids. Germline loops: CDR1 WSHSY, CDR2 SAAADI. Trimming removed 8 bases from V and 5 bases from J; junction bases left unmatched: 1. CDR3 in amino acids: CASGLAGGHEQYF. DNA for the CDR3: TGCGCCAGCGGACTAGCGGGGGGGCACGAGCAGTACTTC.

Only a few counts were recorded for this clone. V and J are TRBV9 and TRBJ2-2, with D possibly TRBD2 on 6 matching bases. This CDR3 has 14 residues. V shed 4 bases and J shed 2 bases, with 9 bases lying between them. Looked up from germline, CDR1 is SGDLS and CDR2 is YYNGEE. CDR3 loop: CASSSGTNTGELFF. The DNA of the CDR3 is TGTGCCAGCAGCTCCGGGACTAACACCGGGGAGCTGTTTTTT.

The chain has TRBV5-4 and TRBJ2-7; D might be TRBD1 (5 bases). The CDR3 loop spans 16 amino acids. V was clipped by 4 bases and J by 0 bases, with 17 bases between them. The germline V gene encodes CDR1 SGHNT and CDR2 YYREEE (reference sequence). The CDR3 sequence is CASSRTVGRLSYEQYF. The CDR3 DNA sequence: TGTGCCAGCAGCCGTACAGTGGGGCGGCTCTCCTACGAGCAGTACTTC.

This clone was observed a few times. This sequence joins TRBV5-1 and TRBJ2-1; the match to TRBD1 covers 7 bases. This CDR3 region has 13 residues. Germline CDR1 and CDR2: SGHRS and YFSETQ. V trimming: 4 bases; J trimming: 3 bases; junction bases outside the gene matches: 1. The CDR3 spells CASSRDSYNEQFF. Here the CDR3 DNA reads TGCGCCAGCAGCCGGGACAGCTACAATGAGCAGTTCTTC.

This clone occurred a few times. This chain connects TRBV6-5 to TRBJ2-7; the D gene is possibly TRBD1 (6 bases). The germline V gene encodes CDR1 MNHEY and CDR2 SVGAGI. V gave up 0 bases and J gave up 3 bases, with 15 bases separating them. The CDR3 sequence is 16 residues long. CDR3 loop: CASSYSRGGNHYEQYF. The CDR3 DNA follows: TGTGCCAGCAGTTACTCGAGAGGGGGAAACCACTACGAGCAGTACTTC.

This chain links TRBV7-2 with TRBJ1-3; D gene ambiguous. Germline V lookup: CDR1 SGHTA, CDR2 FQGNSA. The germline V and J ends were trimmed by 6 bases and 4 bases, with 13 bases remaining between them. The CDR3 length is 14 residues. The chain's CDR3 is CASSVAGAGNTIYF. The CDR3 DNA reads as TGTGCCAGCAGTGTGGCGGGAGCCGGAAACACCATATATTTT.

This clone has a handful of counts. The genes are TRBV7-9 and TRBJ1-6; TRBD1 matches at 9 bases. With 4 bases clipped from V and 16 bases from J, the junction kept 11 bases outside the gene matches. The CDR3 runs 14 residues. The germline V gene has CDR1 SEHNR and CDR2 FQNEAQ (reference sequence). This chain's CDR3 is CASSSRTGTGILHF. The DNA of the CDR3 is TGTGCCAGCAGCTCCCGAACCGGGACAGGGATACTCCACTTT.

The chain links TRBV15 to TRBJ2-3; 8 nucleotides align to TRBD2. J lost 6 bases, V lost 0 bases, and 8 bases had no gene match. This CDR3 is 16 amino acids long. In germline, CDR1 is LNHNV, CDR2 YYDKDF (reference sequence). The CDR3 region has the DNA TGTGCCACCAGCAGAGATGCCGGGAGGGGAGAGGATACGCAGTATTTT. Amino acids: CATSRDAGRGEDTQYF. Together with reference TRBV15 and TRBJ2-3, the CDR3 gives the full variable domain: DAMVIQNPRYQVTQFGKPVTLSCSQTLNHNVMYWYQQKSSQAPKLLFHYYDKDFNNEADTPDNFQSRRPNTSFCFLDIRSPGLGDTAMYLCATSRDAGRGEDTQYFGPGTRLTVL.

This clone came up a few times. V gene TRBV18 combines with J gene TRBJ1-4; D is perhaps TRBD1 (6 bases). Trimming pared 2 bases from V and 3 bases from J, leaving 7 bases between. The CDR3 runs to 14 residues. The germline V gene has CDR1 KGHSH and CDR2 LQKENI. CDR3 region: CASSPGTPNEKLFF. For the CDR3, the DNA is TGTGCCAGCTCACCAGGGACACCTAATGAAAAACTGTTTTTT.

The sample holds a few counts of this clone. CDR3 bases: TGCAGCGCCAACAGGGAGAACAATGAAAAACTGTTTTTT. Its protein is CSANRENNEKLFF. V and J are TRBV29-1 and TRBJ1-4, with a weak D call TRBD1 (6 bases). This CDR3 has 13 residues. Germline V gene data show CDR1 as SQVTM and CDR2 as ANQGSEA. V was shortened by 7 bases and J by 5 bases, with 14 bases between the two germline ends.

CDR3 residues: CATSRDKGIAAYNEQFF. The CDR3 nucleotides are TGTGCCACCAGCAGAGACAAAGGGATAGCGGCTTACAATGAGCAGTTCTTC. This sequence joins TRBV15 and TRBJ2-1; D is perhaps TRBD2 (6 bases). Germline assignment: CDR1 LNHNV and CDR2 YYDKDF (reference sequence). Trimming shortened V by 0 bases and J by 4 bases, and 16 bases separated the two germline ends. This CDR3 region has 17 residues. The full variable domain, its missing parts supplied by reference TRBV15 and TRBJ2-1, is DAMVIQNPRYQVTQFGKPVTLSCSQTLNHNVMYWYQQKSSQAPKLLFHYYDKDFNNEADTPDNFQSRRPNTSFCFLDIRSPGLGDTAMYLCATSRDKGIAAYNEQFFGPGTRLTVL.

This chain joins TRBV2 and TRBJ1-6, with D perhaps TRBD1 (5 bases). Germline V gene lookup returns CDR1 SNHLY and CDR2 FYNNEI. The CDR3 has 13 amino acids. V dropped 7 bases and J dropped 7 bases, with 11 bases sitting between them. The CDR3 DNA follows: TGTGCCAGCAACGCAGGGCGAAATTCACCCCTCCACTTT. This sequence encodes CASNAGRNSPLHF. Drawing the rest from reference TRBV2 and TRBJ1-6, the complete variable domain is EPEVTQTPSHQVTQMGQEVILRCVPISNHLYFYWYRQILGQKVEFLVSFYNNEISEKSEIFDDQFSVERPDGSNFTLKIRSTKLEDSAMYFCASNAGRNSPLHFGNGTRLTVT.

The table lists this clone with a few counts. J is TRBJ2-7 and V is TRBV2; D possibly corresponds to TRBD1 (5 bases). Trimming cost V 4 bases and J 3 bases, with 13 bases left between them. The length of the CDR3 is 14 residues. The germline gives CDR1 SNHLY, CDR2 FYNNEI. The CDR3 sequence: CASSGPNRYYEQYF. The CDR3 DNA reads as TGTGCCAGCAGTGGACCAAACAGGTACTACGAGCAGTACTTC.

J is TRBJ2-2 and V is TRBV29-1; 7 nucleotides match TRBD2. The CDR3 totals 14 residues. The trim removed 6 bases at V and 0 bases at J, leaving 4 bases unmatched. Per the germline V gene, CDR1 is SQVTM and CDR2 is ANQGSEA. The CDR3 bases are TGCAGCGTCCGGACTAGTGCGAACACCGGGGAGCTGTTTTTT. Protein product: CSVRTSANTGELFF.

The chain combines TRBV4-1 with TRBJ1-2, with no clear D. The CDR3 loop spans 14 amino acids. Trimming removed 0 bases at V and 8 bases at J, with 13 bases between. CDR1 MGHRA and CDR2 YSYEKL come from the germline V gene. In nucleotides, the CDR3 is TGCGCCAGCAGCCAAGAGCGTCCTGGGCAGGGCTACACCTTC. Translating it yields CASSQERPGQGYTF.

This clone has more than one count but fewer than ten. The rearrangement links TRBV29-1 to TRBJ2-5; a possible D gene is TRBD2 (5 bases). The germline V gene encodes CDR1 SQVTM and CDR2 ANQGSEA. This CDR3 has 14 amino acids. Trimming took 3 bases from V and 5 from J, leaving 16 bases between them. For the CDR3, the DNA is TGCAGCGTTGATGGAGCGGCGAGCGGCGAGACCCAGTACTTC. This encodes CSVDGAASGETQYF.

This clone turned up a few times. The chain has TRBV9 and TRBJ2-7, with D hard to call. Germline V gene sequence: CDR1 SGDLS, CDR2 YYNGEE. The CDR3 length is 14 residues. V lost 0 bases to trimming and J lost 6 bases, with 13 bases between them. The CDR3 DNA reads TGTGCCAGCAGCGTAGCTCCAGTCGTCACCGAGCAGTACTTC. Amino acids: CASSVAPVVTEQYF.